Sequencing of this TCR beta chain was carried out in a study of identical twins. The study's findings and limits: Models underestimated TCR alpha sharing (out-of-frame) in monozygotic twins. Donors were not followed over many years; analysis was cross-sectional.

A universal primer site arose from template switching, and cDNA bore unique molecular identifiers. TCRdb itself ran the 5' RACE reads through MiXCR, one entry per CDR3 protein. In the table there are some 730,000 distinct CDR3 sequences, roughly 18% of which are singletons. This CDR3 is built from 14 residues. V shed 1 base and J 5 bases; nucleotides not matched to a gene: 2. The V gene's germline CDR1 is SGHDN and CDR2 FVKESK. Worth noting for this clonotype: The antigen remains undetermined.

A further study also used this sample, focusing on T cells expressing NK-cell markers.

The sequence derives from a woman between 18 and 29 years old in good health. This chain uses TRBV14 with TRBJ2-1, with 7 positions matching TRBD2. Sequences were obtained from PBMCs. In DNA, the CDR3 is TGTGCCAGCAGCCAAGCGGGGGGACACAATGAGCAGTTCTTC. Protein sequence: CASSQAGGHNEQFF. The full variable domain, rest sourced from reference TRBV14 and TRBJ2-1, is EAGVTQFPSHSVIEKGQTVTLRCDPISGHDNLYWYRRVMGKEIKFLLHFVKESKQDESGMPNNRFLAERTGGTYSTLKVQPAELEDSGVYFCASSQAGGHNEQFFGPGTRLTVL.